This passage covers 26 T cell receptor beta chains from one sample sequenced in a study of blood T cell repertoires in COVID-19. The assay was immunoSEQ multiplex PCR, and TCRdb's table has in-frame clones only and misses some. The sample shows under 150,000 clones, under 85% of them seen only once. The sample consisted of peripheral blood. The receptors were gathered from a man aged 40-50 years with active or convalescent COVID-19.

The CDR3 DNA reads as TGTGCCAGCAGCCTTGGGGGCGGGGGGTTCCCTAGCACAGATACGCAGTATTTT. Translated: CASSLGGGGFPSTDTQYF. The V gene is TRBV6-4, the J gene TRBJ2-3; TRBD2 aligns across 8 bases. Unmatched junction bases numbered 14, after V lost 6 bases and J lost 0 bases. Per germline, CDR1 MRHNA and CDR2 SNTAGT. CDR3 length: 18 residues.

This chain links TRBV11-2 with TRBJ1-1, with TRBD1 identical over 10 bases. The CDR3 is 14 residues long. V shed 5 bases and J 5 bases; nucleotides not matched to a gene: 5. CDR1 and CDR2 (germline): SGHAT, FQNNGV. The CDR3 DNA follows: TGTGCCAGCAGCCTTAGACAGGGGGCGACTGAAGCTTTCTTT. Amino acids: CASSLRQGATEAFF.

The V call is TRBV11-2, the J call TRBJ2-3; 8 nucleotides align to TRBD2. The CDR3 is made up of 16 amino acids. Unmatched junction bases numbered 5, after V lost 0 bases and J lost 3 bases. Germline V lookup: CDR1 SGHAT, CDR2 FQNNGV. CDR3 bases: TGTGCCAGCAGCTTAGATACTGGCGGGGGGACAGATACGCAGTATTTT. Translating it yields CASSLDTGGGTDTQYF.

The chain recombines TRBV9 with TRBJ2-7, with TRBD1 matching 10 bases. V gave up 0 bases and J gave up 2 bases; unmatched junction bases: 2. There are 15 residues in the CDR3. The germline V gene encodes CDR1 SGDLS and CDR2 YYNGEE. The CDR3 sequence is CASSVGTGGTYEQYF. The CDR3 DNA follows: TGTGCCAGCAGCGTAGGGACAGGGGGAACCTACGAGCAGTACTTC. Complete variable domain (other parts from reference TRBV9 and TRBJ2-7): DSGVTQTPKHLITATGQRVTLRCSPRSGDLSVYWYQQSLDQGLQFLIQYYNGEERAKGNILERFSAQQFPDLHSELNLSSLELGDSALYFCASSVGTGGTYEQYFGPGTRLTVT.

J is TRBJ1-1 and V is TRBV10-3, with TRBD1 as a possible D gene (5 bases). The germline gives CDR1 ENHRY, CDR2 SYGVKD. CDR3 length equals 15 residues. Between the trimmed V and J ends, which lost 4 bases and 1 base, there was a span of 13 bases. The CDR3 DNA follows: TGTGCCATCAGTGCGATCAGACAGACGAACACTGAAGCTTTCTTT. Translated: CAISAIRQTNTEAFF.

The CDR3 DNA follows: TGTGCCAGCAGCGGCTTGACAGGAACGAACACTGAAGCTTTCTTT. This sequence encodes CASSGLTGTNTEAFF. V usage is TRBV5-4 and J usage is TRBJ1-1, with a tentative D call TRBD1 (6 bases). The CDR3 runs to 15 residues. Trimming took 4 bases from V and 1 from J, leaving 14 bases between them. CDR1 SGHNT and CDR2 YYREEE come from the germline V gene (reference sequence).

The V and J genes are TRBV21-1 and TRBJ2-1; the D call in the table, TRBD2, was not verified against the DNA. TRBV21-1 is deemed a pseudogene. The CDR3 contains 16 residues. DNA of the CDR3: TGTGCCAGCAGCAAAGGACAGCGGGGTCGTGGCGATGAGCAGTTCTTC. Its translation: CASSKGQRGRGDEQFF.

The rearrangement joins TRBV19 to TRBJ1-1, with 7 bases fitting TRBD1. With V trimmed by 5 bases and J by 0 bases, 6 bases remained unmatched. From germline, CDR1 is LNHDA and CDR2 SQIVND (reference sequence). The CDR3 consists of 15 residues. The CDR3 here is CASSQGDPMNTEAFF. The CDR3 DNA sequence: TGTGCCAGTAGTCAGGGGGACCCAATGAACACTGAAGCTTTCTTT.

For the CDR3, the DNA is TGTGCCAGTAGTATACAGACTAGCAGACAAGAGACCCAGTACTTC. Residues: CASSIQTSRQETQYF. V usage is TRBV19 and J usage is TRBJ2-5, with 7 bases identical to TRBD2. V lost 2 bases to trimming and J lost 2 bases; unmatched junction nucleotides: 5. Germline-derived CDR1 and CDR2 are LNHDA and SQIVND (reference sequence). CDR3 length: 15 amino acids. Complete variable domain (other parts from reference TRBV19 and TRBJ2-5): DGGITQSPKYLFRKEGQNVTLSCEQNLNHDAMYWYRQDPGQGLRLIYYSQIVNDFQKGDIAEGYSVSREKKESFPLTVTSAQKNPTAFYLCASSIQTSRQETQYFGPGTRLLVL.

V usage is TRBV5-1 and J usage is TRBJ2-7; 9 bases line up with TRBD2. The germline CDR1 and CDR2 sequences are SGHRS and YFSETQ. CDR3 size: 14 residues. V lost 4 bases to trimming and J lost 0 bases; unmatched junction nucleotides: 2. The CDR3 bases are TGCGCCAGCAGCCAAGCGGGGGGCTCCTACGAGCAGTACTTC. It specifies CASSQAGGSYEQYF.

In DNA form, the CDR3 reads TGTGCCTGGAGCCAATCGGTCGGGGAGCTGTTTTTT. It encodes CAWSQSVGELFF. This chain uses TRBV30 with TRBJ2-2; D gene unclear. Germline V gene sequence: CDR1 GTSNPN, CDR2 SVGIG (reference sequence). The length of the CDR3 is 12 residues. The V end was cut by 3 bases, the J end by 7 bases, with 9 bases between.

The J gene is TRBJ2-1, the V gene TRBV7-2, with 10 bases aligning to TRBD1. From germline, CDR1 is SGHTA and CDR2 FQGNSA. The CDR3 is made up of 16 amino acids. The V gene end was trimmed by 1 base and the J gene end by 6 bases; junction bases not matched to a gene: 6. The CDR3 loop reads CASSLDRTGGINEQFF. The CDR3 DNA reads TGTGCCAGCAGCTTAGACAGGACAGGGGGTATCAATGAGCAGTTCTTC.

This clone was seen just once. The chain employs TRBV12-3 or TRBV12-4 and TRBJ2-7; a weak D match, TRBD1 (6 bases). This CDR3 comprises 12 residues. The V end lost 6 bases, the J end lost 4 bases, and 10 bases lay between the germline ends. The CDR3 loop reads CASSPDRYEQYF. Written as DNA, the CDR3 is TGTGCCAGCAGCCCGGACAGATACGAGCAGTACTTC.

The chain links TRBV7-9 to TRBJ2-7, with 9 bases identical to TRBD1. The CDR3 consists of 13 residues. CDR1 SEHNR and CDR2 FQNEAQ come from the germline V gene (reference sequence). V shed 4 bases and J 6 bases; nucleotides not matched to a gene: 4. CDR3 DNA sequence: TGTGCCAGCAGCTGGACAGGGGCGGCCGAGCAGTACTTC. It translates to CASSWTGAAEQYF.

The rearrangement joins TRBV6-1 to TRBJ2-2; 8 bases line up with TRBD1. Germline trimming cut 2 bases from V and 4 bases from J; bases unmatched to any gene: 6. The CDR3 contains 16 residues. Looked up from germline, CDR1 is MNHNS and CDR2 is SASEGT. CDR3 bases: TGTGCCAGCAGTGAAAAGGTCACAGGGGGCACCGGGGAGCTGTTTTTT. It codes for CASSEKVTGGTGELFF.

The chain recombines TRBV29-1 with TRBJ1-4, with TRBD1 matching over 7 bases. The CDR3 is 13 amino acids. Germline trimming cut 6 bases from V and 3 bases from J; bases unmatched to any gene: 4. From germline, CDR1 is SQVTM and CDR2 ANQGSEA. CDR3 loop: CSVRQGPNEKLFF. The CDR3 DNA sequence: TGCAGCGTCCGACAGGGCCCTAATGAAAAACTGTTTTTT. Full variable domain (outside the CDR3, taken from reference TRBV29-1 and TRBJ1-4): SAVISQKPSRDICQRGTSLTIQCQVDSQVTMMFWYRQQPGQSLTLIATANQGSEATYESGFVIDKFPISRPNLTFSTLTVSNMSPEDSSIYLCSVRQGPNEKLFFGSGTQLSVL.

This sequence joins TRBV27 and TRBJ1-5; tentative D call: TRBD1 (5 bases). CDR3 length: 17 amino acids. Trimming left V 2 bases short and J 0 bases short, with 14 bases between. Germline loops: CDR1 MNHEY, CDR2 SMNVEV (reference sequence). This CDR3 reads CASSLRLGGDSNQPQHF. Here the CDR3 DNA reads TGTGCCAGCAGTTTAAGGTTGGGGGGGGATAGCAATCAGCCCCAGCATTTT.

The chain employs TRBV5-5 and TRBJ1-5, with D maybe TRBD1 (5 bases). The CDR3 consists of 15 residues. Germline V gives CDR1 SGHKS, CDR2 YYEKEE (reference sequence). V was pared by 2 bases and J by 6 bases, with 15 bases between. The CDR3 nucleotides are TGTGCCAGCAGCTTTGGTCAGGGTATCGGTCAGCCCCAGCATTTT. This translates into CASSFGQGIGQPQHF.

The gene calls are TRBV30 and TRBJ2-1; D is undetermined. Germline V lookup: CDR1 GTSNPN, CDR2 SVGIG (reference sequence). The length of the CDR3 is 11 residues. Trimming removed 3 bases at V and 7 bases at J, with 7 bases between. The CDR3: CAWSSWNEQFF. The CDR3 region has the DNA TGTGCCTGGAGCAGTTGGAATGAGCAGTTCTTC.

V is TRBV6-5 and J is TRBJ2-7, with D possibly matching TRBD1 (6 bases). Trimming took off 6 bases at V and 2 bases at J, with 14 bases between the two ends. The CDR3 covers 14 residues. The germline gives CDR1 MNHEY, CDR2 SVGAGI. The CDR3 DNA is TGTGCCAGCAGGTCAGGGGTCAGCCCCTACGAGCAGTACTTC. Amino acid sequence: CASRSGVSPYEQYF.

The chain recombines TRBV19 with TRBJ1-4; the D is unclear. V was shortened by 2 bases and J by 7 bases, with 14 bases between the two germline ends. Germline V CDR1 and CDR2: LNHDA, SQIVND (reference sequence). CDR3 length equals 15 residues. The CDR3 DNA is TGTGCCAGTAGTATATCCCGAGGGATGAGTGAAAAACTGTTTTTT. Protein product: CASSISRGMSEKLFF.

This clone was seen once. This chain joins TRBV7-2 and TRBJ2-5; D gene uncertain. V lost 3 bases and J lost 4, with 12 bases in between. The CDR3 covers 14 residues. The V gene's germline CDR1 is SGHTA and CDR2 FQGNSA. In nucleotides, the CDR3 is TGTGCCAGCAGCTTCGAGTATGTGCCAGAGACCCAGTACTTC. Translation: CASSFEYVPETQYF.

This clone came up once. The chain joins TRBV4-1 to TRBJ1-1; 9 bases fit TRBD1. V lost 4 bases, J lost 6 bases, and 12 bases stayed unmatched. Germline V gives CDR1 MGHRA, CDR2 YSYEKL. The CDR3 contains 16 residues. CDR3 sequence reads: CASSPILDRGFAEAFF. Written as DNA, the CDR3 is TGCGCCAGCAGCCCCATCCTCGACAGGGGGTTCGCTGAAGCTTTCTTT.

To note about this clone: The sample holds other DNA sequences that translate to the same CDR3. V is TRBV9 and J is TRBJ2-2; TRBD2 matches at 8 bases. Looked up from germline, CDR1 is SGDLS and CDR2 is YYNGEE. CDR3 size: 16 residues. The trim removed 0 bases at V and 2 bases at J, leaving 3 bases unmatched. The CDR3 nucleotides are TGTGCCAGCAGCGTAGCTCTAGCGGGTAACACCGGGGAGCTGTTTTTT. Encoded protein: CASSVALAGNTGELFF.

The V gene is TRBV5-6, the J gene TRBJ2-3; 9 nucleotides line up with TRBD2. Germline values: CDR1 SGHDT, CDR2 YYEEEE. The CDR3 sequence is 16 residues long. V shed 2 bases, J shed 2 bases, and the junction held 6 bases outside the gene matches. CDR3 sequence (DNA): TGTGCCAGCAGCTTCTCGCGGGGGGGCTTCACAGATACGCAGTATTTT. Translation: CASSFSRGGFTDTQYF.

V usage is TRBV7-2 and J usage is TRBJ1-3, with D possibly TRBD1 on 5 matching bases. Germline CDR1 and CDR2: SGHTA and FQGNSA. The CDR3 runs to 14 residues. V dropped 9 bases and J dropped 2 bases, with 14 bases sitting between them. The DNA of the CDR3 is TGTGCCAGTGGCTCCAGGGCCCCTGGAAACACCATATATTTT. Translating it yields CASGSRAPGNTIYF.